Below, 4 T cell receptor beta chains from the same sample are listed, as sequenced in a study of T-cell memory formation after mild COVID-19 (dated by TCRdb to the early 2020s). Receptor libraries were prepared by 5' RACE. This sample was sequenced with an Illumina NovaSeq 6000. In TCRdb, the public reads were trimmed at Q25 with fastp and aligned with MiXCR, with productive beta chains retained. Duplicate CDR3 protein sequences are folded into a single record with the most common DNA and genes. This sample holds approximately 450,000 distinct CDR3 sequences; 18% were observed only once. The ten largest clonotypes hold roughly an eighth of the sample. The sequencing input was PBMCs or a T cell subset sorted from them (not recorded which). The receptors were gathered from an adult woman who had mild COVID-19 (a few samples of this study predate the infection). The sample titles of this study are shuffled in the database, so cell type and time point are left out; the donor was told from shared clones.

The chain employs TRBV11-2 and TRBJ2-3, with TRBD2 identical over 10 bases. The germline V gene has CDR1 SGHAT and CDR2 FQNNGV. Trimming removed 6 bases from V and 7 bases from J; junction bases left unmatched: 10. The CDR3 contains 15 residues. The CDR3 DNA sequence: TGTGCCAGCAGACCTTCTAGCGGGAGCTGGAATACGCAGTATTTT. This encodes CASRPSSGSWNTQYF. Looking up the rest from reference TRBV11-2 and TRBJ2-3 gives the full variable domain: EAGVAQSPRYKIIEKRQSVAFWCNPISGHATLYWYQQILGQGPKLLIQFQNNGVVDDSQLPKDRFSAERLKGVDSTLKIQPAKLEDSAVYLCASRPSSGSWNTQYFGPGTRLTVL.

This clonotype was recorded a few times. The chain joins TRBV7-9 to TRBJ2-3; possibly TRBD2 for D (6 bases). From germline, CDR1 is SEHNR and CDR2 FQNEAQ (reference sequence). V was clipped by 5 bases and J by 0 bases, with 30 bases between them. This CDR3 contains 21 residues. The CDR3 region is CASSPAGYGVSGTSSTDTQYF. The CDR3 nucleotides are TGTGCCAGCAGCCCTGCGGGGTATGGTGTTAGCGGTACCTCTAGCACAGATACGCAGTATTTT.

This clonotype was counted between two and nine times. The V gene is TRBV9, the J gene TRBJ2-7; TRBD1 aligns across 8 bases. With 0 bases clipped from V and 3 bases from J, the junction kept 5 bases outside the gene matches. This CDR3 has 15 amino acids. Per germline, CDR1 SGDLS and CDR2 YYNGEE. The CDR3 bases are TGTGCCAGCAGCGTAGGTGGGGACAGGTTCTACGAGCAGTACTTC. This encodes CASSVGGDRFYEQYF.

The chain has TRBV2 and TRBJ1-6; TRBD1 is a possible D gene (5 bases). Between the trimmed V and J ends, which lost 7 bases and 7 bases, there was a span of 11 bases. Germline values: CDR1 SNHLY, CDR2 FYNNEI. There are 13 residues in the CDR3. The CDR3 loop reads CASNRGKNSPLHF. DNA for the CDR3: TGTGCCAGCAATCGGGGGAAGAATTCACCCCTCCACTTT.